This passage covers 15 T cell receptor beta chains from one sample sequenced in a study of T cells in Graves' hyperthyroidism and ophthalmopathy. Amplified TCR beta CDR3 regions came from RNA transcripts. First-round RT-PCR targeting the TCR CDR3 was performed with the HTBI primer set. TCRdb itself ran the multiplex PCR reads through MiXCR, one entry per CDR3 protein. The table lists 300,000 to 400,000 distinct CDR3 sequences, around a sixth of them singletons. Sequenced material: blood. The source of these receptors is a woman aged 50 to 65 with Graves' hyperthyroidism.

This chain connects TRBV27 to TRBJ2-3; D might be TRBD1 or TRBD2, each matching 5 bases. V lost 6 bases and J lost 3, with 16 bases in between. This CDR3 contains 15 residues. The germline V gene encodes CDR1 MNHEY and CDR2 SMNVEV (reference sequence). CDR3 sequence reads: CASRGESLDTDTQYF. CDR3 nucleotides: TGTGCCAGCAGGGGGGAGTCCCTCGATACAGATACGCAGTATTTT.

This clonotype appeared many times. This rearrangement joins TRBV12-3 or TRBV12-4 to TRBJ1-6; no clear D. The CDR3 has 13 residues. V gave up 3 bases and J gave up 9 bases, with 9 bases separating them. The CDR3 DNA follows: TGTGCCAGCAGTTTTGAGGGAAGTTCACCCCTCCACTTT. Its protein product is CASSFEGSSPLHF.

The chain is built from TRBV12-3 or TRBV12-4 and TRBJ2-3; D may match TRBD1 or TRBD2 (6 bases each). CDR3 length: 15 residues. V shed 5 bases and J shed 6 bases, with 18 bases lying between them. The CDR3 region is CASSGRTGAVDTQYF. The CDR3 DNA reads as TGTGCCAGCAGTGGGCGGACGGGGGCGGTGGATACGCAGTATTTT.

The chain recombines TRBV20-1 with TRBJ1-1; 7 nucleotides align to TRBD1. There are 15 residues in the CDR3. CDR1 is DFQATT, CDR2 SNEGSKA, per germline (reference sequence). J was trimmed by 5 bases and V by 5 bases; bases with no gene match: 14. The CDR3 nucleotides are TGCAGTGCTCTTCCATGGGGGCAGGGGGTAACTGAAGCTTTCTTT. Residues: CSALPWGQGVTEAFF.

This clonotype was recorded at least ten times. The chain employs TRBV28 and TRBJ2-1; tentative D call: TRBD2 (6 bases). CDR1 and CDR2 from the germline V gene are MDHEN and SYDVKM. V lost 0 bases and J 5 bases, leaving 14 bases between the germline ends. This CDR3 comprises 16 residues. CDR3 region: CASSLWGLGGDNEQFF. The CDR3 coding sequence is TGTGCCAGCAGTTTATGGGGGCTAGGAGGGGACAATGAGCAGTTCTTC.

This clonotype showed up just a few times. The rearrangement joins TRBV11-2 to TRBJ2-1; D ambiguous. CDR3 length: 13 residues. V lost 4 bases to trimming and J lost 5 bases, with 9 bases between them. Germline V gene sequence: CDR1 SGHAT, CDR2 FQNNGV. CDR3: CASSSSRNNEQFF. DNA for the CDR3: TGTGCCAGCAGCTCCAGCAGAAACAATGAGCAGTTCTTC.

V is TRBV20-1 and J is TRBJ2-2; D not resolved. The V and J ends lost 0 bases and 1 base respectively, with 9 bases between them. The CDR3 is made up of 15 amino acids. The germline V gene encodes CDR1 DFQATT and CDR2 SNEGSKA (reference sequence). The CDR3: CSARDGVRNTGELFF. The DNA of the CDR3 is TGCAGTGCTAGAGATGGGGTTAGGAACACCGGGGAGCTGTTTTTT.

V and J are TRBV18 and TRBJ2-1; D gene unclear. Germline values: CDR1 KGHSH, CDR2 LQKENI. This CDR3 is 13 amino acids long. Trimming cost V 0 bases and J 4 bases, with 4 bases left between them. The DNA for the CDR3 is TGTGCCAGCTCACCACCGACTTACAATGAGCAGTTCTTC. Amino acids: CASSPPTYNEQFF.

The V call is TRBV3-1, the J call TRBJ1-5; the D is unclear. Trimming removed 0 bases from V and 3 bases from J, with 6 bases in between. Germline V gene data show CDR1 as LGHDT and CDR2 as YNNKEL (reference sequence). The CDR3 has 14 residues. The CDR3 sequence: CASSQDLVNQPQHF. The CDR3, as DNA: TGTGCCAGCAGCCAAGATCTGGTCAATCAGCCCCAGCATTTT.

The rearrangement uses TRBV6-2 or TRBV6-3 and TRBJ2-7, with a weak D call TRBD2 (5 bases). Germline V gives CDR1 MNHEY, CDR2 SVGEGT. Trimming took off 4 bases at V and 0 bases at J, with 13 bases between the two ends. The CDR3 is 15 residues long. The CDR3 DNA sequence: TGTGCCAGCAGTTCCGGACTGGTAGGCTCCTACGAGCAGTACGTC. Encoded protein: CASSSGLVGSYEQYV.

The CDR3 loop reads CASSLDPGADYGYTF. Here the CDR3 DNA reads TGCGCCAGCAGCTTGGACCCGGGGGCGGACTATGGCTACACCTTC. V gene TRBV5-1 combines with J gene TRBJ1-2; tentatively, D is TRBD1 (6 bases). Per the germline V gene, CDR1 is SGHRS and CDR2 is YFSETQ. V was pared by 0 bases and J by 3 bases, with 12 bases between. The CDR3 runs 15 residues.

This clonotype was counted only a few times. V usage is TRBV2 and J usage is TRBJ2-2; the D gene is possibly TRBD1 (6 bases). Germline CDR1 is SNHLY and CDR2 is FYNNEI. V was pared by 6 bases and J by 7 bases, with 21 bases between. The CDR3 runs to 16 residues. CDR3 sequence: CASSLGRGGLIGELFF. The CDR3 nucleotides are TGTGCCAGCAGCCTGGGCAGGGGCGGGTTGATCGGGGAGCTGTTTTTT.

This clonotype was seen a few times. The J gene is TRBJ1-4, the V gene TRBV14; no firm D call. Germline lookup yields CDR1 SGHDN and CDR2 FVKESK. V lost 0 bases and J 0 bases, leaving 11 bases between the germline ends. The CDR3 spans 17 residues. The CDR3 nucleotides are TGTGCCAGCAGCCAAGAGGTGGTGCTTGCAACTAATGAAAAACTGTTTTTT. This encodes CASSQEVVLATNEKLFF. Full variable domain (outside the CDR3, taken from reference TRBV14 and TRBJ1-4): EAGVTQFPSHSVIEKGQTVTLRCDPISGHDNLYWYRRVMGKEIKFLLHFVKESKQDESGMPNNRFLAERTGGTYSTLKVQPAELEDSGVYFCASSQEVVLATNEKLFFGSGTQLSVL.

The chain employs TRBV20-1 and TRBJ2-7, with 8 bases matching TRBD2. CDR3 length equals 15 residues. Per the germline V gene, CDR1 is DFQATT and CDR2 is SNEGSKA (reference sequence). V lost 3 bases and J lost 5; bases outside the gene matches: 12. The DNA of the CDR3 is TGCAGTGCTAGTTTTTCGGGAGGGCCCTTCCACGAGCAGTACTTC. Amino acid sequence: CSASFSGGPFHEQYF.

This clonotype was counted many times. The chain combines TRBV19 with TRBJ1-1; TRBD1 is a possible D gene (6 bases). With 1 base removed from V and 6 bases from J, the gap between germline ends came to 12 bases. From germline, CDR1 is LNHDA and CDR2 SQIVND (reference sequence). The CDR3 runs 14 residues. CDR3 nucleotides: TGTGCCAGTAGTATAGCCCTAGGGGGGCCTGAAGCTTTCTTT. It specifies CASSIALGGPEAFF.